These 29 T cell receptor beta chains originate from one sample sequenced in a study of beta chain features in type 1 diabetes. Every bit of the isolated RNA underwent reverse transcription, so sequencing read expressed TCRB transcripts. The table came from immunoSEQ multiplex PCR; TCRdb's copy has only in-frame clones and leaves some out. The data hold almost 350,000 clones, with 8% observed a single time. The sample comprised central memory CD4+ T cells from blood. All receptors derive from a woman aged 18-30 years in good health.

This clone was detected a few times. This chain connects TRBV7-3 to TRBJ2-2; 13 bases agree with TRBD2. Germline V gene data show CDR1 as SGHTA and CDR2 as FQGTGA. The CDR3 sequence is 15 residues long. V gave up 5 bases and J gave up 8 bases; unmatched junction bases: 5. In DNA, the CDR3 is TGTGCCAGCAGCCCCACTAGCGGGAGGGGTGGGGAGCTGTTTTTT. This gives the protein CASSPTSGRGGELFF.

V and J are TRBV9 and TRBJ2-7; unclear D gene. The CDR3 extends over 14 amino acids. Germline-derived CDR1 and CDR2 are SGDLS and YYNGEE. With 4 bases removed from V and 1 base from J, the gap between germline ends came to 12 bases. CDR3 in amino acids: CASSYGRSSYEQYF. CDR3 nucleotide sequence: TGTGCCAGCAGCTATGGACGGAGTTCCTACGAGCAGTACTTC.

This clone was seen only a few times. The gene calls are TRBV28 and TRBJ2-1; no clear D. The CDR3 contains 12 residues. The germline CDR1 and CDR2 sequences are MDHEN and SYDVKM. Trimming stripped 4 bases from V and 8 bases from J, with 9 bases between. The CDR3 DNA sequence: TGTGCCAGCAGTTACGTTTCGGATGAGCAGTTCTTC. This codes for CASSYVSDEQFF.

The V gene is TRBV19, the J gene TRBJ1-5; 7 bases are shared with TRBD1. This CDR3 is built from 14 residues. Unmatched junction bases numbered 8, after V lost 7 bases and J lost 5 bases. Looked up from germline, CDR1 is LNHDA and CDR2 is SQIVND (reference sequence). The CDR3 loop reads CASNRQGGHQPQHF. The CDR3 DNA reads as TGTGCCAGTAATAGACAGGGTGGACATCAGCCCCAGCATTTT.

For this clone: One junction end disagrees with the germline gene, perhaps due to a read error. V usage is TRBV4-2 and J usage is TRBJ2-7; TRBD2 matches 9 bases. Germline assignment: CDR1 LGHNA and CDR2 YNFKEQ. This CDR3 is 15 amino acids long. CDR3 amino acids: CASSQDLAGSYVQYF. The CDR3 DNA follows: TGTGCCAGCAGCCAAGACCTAGCGGGGTCCTACGTGCAGTACTTC.

V gene TRBV9 combines with J gene TRBJ2-5; no reliable D call. The CDR3 runs to 15 residues. Trimming took off 0 bases at V and 4 bases at J, with 13 bases between the two ends. Germline CDR1 is SGDLS and CDR2 is YYNGEE. The CDR3 spells CASSVGWVDSETQYF. The CDR3 nucleotides are TGTGCCAGCAGCGTAGGATGGGTGGATTCAGAGACCCAGTACTTC.

The V call is TRBV27, the J call TRBJ2-4; 11 nucleotides agree with TRBD2. V dropped 4 bases and J dropped 5; count of bases not matched to a gene: 4. CDR1 is MNHEY and CDR2 is SMNVEV in the germline V gene (reference sequence). The CDR3 has 15 residues. The CDR3, as DNA: TGTGCCAGCAGTTCGATAGCGGGAGGGGAAAACATTCAGTACTTC. It encodes CASSSIAGGENIQYF.

V and J are TRBV7-2 and TRBJ2-5; 12 positions agree with TRBD2. Germline assignment: CDR1 SGHTA and CDR2 FQGNSA. This CDR3 has 16 amino acids. The ends lost 5 bases at V and 4 bases at J; junction bases unmatched: 8. DNA for the CDR3: TGTGCCAGCAGCAACCGACTAGCGGGAGTGGGAGAGACCCAGTACTTC. It yields the protein CASSNRLAGVGETQYF. Looking up the rest from reference TRBV7-2 and TRBJ2-5 gives the full variable domain: GAGVSQSPSNKVTEKGKDVELRCDPISGHTALYWYRQSLGQGLEFLIYFQGNSAPDKSGLPSDRFSAERTGGSVSTLTIQRTQQEDSAVYLCASSNRLAGVGETQYFGPGTRLLVL.

A few counts support this clone. V is TRBV6-6 and J is TRBJ2-7; perhaps TRBD2 as D (5 bases). Germline CDR1 and CDR2: MNHNY and SVGAGI (reference sequence). The V end was cut by 6 bases, the J end by 5 bases, with 14 bases between. CDR3 size: 13 residues. This CDR3 reads CASSLPTSNEQYF. For the CDR3, the DNA is TGTGCCAGCAGCCTACCCACTAGTAACGAGCAGTACTTC.

This clone was counted only a few times. The chain employs TRBV28 and TRBJ2-7; possible D gene TRBD2, 5 bases. The V end lost 6 bases, the J end lost 2 bases, and 11 bases lay between the germline ends. The germline V gene encodes CDR1 MDHEN and CDR2 SYDVKM. The CDR3 has 13 residues. The CDR3 bases are TGTGCCAGCAGAACCGGGATCCCCTACGAGCAGTACTTC. This sequence encodes CASRTGIPYEQYF.

A few counts support this clone. This chain uses TRBV7-9 with TRBJ2-5; 7 bases map to TRBD1. The V segment lost 4 bases and the J segment 4 bases; nucleotides outside the gene matches: 9. This CDR3 has 15 amino acids. From germline, CDR1 is SEHNR and CDR2 FQNEAQ (reference sequence). The CDR3 coding sequence is TGTGCCAGCAGCTCACCGACAGGGACCGGAGAGACCCAGTACTTC. As protein: CASSSPTGTGETQYF.

In regard to this clone: This sample also contains other DNA sequences that code for the same CDR3. The chain employs TRBV11-2 and TRBJ2-7; tentative D call: TRBD1 (6 bases). Looked up from germline, CDR1 is SGHAT and CDR2 is FQNNGV. V lost 1 base and J lost 3, with 7 bases in between. The CDR3 consists of 13 residues. This CDR3 reads CASSLVRGYEQYF. The CDR3 DNA sequence: TGTGCCAGCAGCTTAGTCAGGGGCTACGAGCAGTACTTC.

This chain joins TRBV28 and TRBJ2-3; 11 bases match TRBD2. Germline CDR1 MDHEN, CDR2 SYDVKM. J lost 5 bases, V lost 3 bases, and 10 bases had no gene match. CDR3 length equals 17 residues. CDR3 DNA: TGTGCCAGCAGTTTTGGGGCGGCTAGCGGGAGGAAAGATACGCAGTATTTT. This sequence encodes CASSFGAASGRKDTQYF.

This clone was detected a few times. The chain is built from TRBV2 and TRBJ2-5; D is tentatively TRBD1 or TRBD2 (6 bases each). CDR3 length equals 12 residues. The V gene's germline CDR1 is SNHLY and CDR2 FYNNEI. The V end lost 7 bases, the J end lost 10 bases, and 16 bases lay between the germline ends. The CDR3 reads CASIGGRNRQYF. CDR3 DNA: TGTGCCAGCATAGGGGGGCGCAACCGCCAGTACTTC.

This clone was detected a few times. The CDR3, as DNA: TGTGCCAGCAGCTTTTTAACTAGCGGGAGATACGAGCAGTACTTC. This gives the protein CASSFLTSGRYEQYF. V is TRBV11-2 and J is TRBJ2-7; 11 positions agree with TRBD2. The CDR3 is 15 amino acids. V shed 3 bases, J shed 4 bases, and the junction held 5 bases outside the gene matches. Germline CDR1 SGHAT, CDR2 FQNNGV.

Only a few counts were recorded for this clone. At one of its ends the junction is not consistent with the germline gene, which may arise from a read error. This chain links TRBV11-2 with TRBJ2-3; 7 bases match TRBD1. Germline CDR1 is SGHAT and CDR2 is FQNNGV. The CDR3 length is 12 residues. The CDR3 sequence is CASSLNRDSTFW. CDR3 nucleotides: TGTGCCAGCAGCTTAAACCGGGACAGCACATTTTGG.

V gene TRBV7-2 combines with J gene TRBJ2-5, with D perhaps TRBD2 (7 bases). The CDR3 is 14 residues long. V was trimmed by 0 bases and J by 5 bases, leaving 10 bases between them. The germline CDR1 and CDR2 sequences are SGHTA and FQGNSA. For the CDR3, the DNA is TGTGCCAGCAGCTTAGCGCGGGGGCGGGAGACCCAGTACTTC. This encodes CASSLARGRETQYF. Drawing the rest from reference TRBV7-2 and TRBJ2-5, the complete variable domain is GAGVSQSPSNKVTEKGKDVELRCDPISGHTALYWYRQSLGQGLEFLIYFQGNSAPDKSGLPSDRFSAERTGGSVSTLTIQRTQQEDSAVYLCASSLARGRETQYFGPGTRLLVL.

This clone has a handful of counts. The chain combines TRBV28 with TRBJ2-7; 7 nucleotides line up with TRBD2. The CDR3 consists of 15 residues. Germline-derived CDR1 and CDR2 are MDHEN and SYDVKM. J lost 2 bases, V lost 6 bases, and 10 bases had no gene match. DNA of the CDR3: TGTGCCAGCAGAGAAAGACTAGCCGCTACCTACGAGCAGTACTTC. Translating gives CASRERLAATYEQYF.

There are many counts of this clone. The V and J genes are TRBV6-6 and TRBJ2-7; 7 bases line up with TRBD2. Germline V lookup: CDR1 MNHNY, CDR2 SVGAGI (reference sequence). This CDR3 region has 14 residues. The V segment lost 3 bases and the J segment 5 bases; nucleotides outside the gene matches: 7. DNA of the CDR3: TGTGCCAGCAGTTATGTGGGCGGGAGCAACGAGCAGTACTTC. Its translation is CASSYVGGSNEQYF.

This clone was observed a few times. This may be a read error: a much more frequent sequence differs by one nucleotide. Other DNA sequences in the same sample also yield this CDR3. The rearrangement links TRBV11-3 to TRBJ1-2, with a tentative D call TRBD1 (5 bases). This CDR3 is built from 12 residues. Germline CDR1 SGHNT, CDR2 YENEEA. Trimming pared 6 bases from V and 4 bases from J, leaving 9 bases between. DNA for the CDR3: TGTGCCAGCAGTGACGGGGGCTATGGCTACACCTTC. Residues: CASSDGGYGYTF.

This clone was recorded a few times. The gene calls are TRBV5-1 and TRBJ2-2; either TRBD1 or TRBD2 may supply D (6 bases each). The germline V gene has CDR1 SGHRS and CDR2 YFSETQ. The CDR3 spans 13 residues. The V and J ends lost 7 bases and 6 bases respectively, with 13 bases between them. CDR3 coding DNA: TGCGCCAGCTCCAATGGGGGGCCCGGGGAGCTGTTTTTT. Protein product: CASSNGGPGELFF.

This clone was recorded a few times. The rearrangement links TRBV6-6 to TRBJ2-7; D could derive from TRBD1 or TRBD2 (5 bases each). The length of the CDR3 is 14 residues. Trimming stripped 6 bases from V and 2 bases from J, with 14 bases between. In germline, CDR1 is MNHNY, CDR2 SVGAGI (reference sequence). The CDR3 DNA sequence: TGTGCCAGCAGCGGGAACAGGCCTCCCTACGAGCAGTACTTC. Translation gives CASSGNRPPYEQYF.

J is TRBJ1-5 and V is TRBV19; D call uncertain. There are 18 residues in the CDR3. Trimming took 5 bases from V and 0 from J, leaving 20 bases between them. Germline-derived CDR1 and CDR2 are LNHDA and SQIVND (reference sequence). The CDR3 sequence: CASSSGRQPKYSNQPQHF. As DNA, the CDR3 is TGTGCCAGTAGTTCCGGCAGACAACCGAAATATAGCAATCAGCCCCAGCATTTT.

The CDR3 DNA sequence: TGCGCCAGCAGCCAATTCCAGGGGGCGAACACCGGGGAGCTGTTTTTT. Its translation: CASSQFQGANTGELFF. This rearrangement joins TRBV4-3 to TRBJ2-2; 7 bases are a match to TRBD1. The CDR3 has 16 residues. CDR1 and CDR2 (germline): LGHNA, YSLEER. The V gene end was trimmed by 2 bases and the J gene end by 0 bases; junction bases not matched to a gene: 3.

The rearrangement uses TRBV5-4 and TRBJ1-2; unclear D gene. The germline V gene encodes CDR1 SGHNT and CDR2 YYREEE (reference sequence). The CDR3 is made up of 13 amino acids. V lost 2 bases to trimming and J lost 5 bases, with 10 bases between them. The CDR3 loop reads CASSFSSSYGYTF. CDR3 DNA: TGTGCCAGCAGCTTTTCTTCGAGTTATGGCTACACCTTC.

The table lists this clone with many counts. For the CDR3, the DNA is TGTGCCAGCAGCTTTATTCCCGGGGGTACAGATACGCAGTATTTT. Protein sequence: CASSFIPGGTDTQYF. The rearrangement links TRBV7-2 to TRBJ2-3, with D perhaps matching TRBD2 (6 bases). V was pared by 3 bases and J by 3 bases, with 13 bases between. This CDR3 region has 15 residues. CDR1 SGHTA and CDR2 FQGNSA come from the germline V gene.

Only a few counts were recorded for this clone. The CDR3 reads CASSEYGYTF. The DNA for the CDR3 is TGTGCCAGCAGTGAATACGGCTACACCTTC. J is TRBJ1-2 and V is TRBV2; D gene ambiguous. CDR1 and CDR2 from the germline V gene are SNHLY and FYNNEI. CDR3 length: 10 residues. V was cut by 2 bases and J by 8 bases, with 3 bases left in between.

This clone was detected a few times. The genes are TRBV28 and TRBJ1-5, with 10 bases that match TRBD1. This CDR3 is 15 amino acids long. J gave up 4 bases and V 9 bases, and 9 bases lay outside the gene matches. CDR1 and CDR2 from the germline V gene are MDHEN and SYDVKM. CDR3 sequence (DNA): TGTGCCAGTTTCGACAGGGGGCGCGGGAATCAGCCCCAGCATTTT. It is translated as CASFDRGRGNQPQHF.

This clone came up a few times. The chain links TRBV15 to TRBJ2-2, with 8 positions matching TRBD1. The CDR3 covers 17 residues. CDR1 and CDR2 (germline): LNHNV, YYDKDF (reference sequence). V shed 0 bases and J 7 bases; nucleotides not matched to a gene: 10. CDR3 sequence (DNA): TGTGCCACCAGCAGAGAACGGCCAGGGGGCAGGTTCGGGGAGCTGTTTTTT. As protein: CATSRERPGGRFGELFF.